Listed below are T cell receptor beta chains from one sample, sequenced in a study of shared clonotypes between healthy human individuals. Only in-frame clones appear in the TCRdb table, and some are missing; sequencing was by immunoSEQ multiplex PCR. The sample records some 2 million clones, roughly 94% being singletons. The sequenced sample was naive CD4+ T cells sorted from blood. The receptors come from a man aged 18 to 29 in good health. Both conserved end residues are part of each CDR3. Fields, in order: CDR3 DNA, CDR3 protein, clone size, D gene, V gene, CDR3 length, J gene. D genes are given only for firm matches. Clone size is shown for a subset of rows, as once, few, many or a class of expanded clone.

CDR3nt: TGTGCCAGCAGGAAGGGACAGGGGGCCGGTGAAGCTTTCTTT; CDR3aa: CASRKGQGAGEAFF; abundance: .; d_gene: TRBD1; v_gene: TRBV2; len: 14; j_gene: TRBJ1-1
CDR3nt: TGCGCCAGCAGCGCCCCCGGGACAGGGGAGTCTGAAGCTTTCTTT; CDR3aa: CASSAPGTGESEAFF; abundance: .; d_gene: TRBD1; v_gene: TRBV5-1; len: 15; j_gene: TRBJ1-1
CDR3nt: TGTGCCAGCAGCTTAGTTGGACAGGAGGGCTACACCTTC; CDR3aa: CASSLVGQEGYTF; abundance: .; d_gene: TRBD1; v_gene: TRBV7-9; len: 13; j_gene: TRBJ1-2
CDR3nt: TGTGCCAGCAGCTTGACACAAGGAGGGCGTAACTATGGCTACACCTTC; CDR3aa: CASSLTQGGRNYGYTF; abundance: .; d_gene: .; v_gene: TRBV13; len: 16; j_gene: TRBJ1-2
CDR3nt: TGTGCCAGCAGCCCAGGACAGGGAGACTATGGCTACACCTTC; CDR3aa: CASSPGQGDYGYTF; abundance: .; d_gene: TRBD1; v_gene: TRBV5-6; len: 14; j_gene: TRBJ1-2
CDR3nt: TGCGCCAGCAACGAGGGAACGGGGATCGGCTATGGCTACACCTTC; CDR3aa: CASNEGTGIGYGYTF; abundance: .; d_gene: .; v_gene: TRBV5-1; len: 15; j_gene: TRBJ1-2
CDR3nt: TGTGCCAGTAGTATTTGGCAGGGGGGTAGCTATGGCTACACCTTC; CDR3aa: CASSIWQGGSYGYTF; abundance: .; d_gene: TRBD1; v_gene: TRBV19; len: 15; j_gene: TRBJ1-2
CDR3nt: TGTGCCAGCAGTAAAGGACTCAAGGGCTATGGCTACACCTTC; CDR3aa: CASSKGLKGYGYTF; abundance: .; d_gene: .; v_gene: TRBV6-5; len: 14; j_gene: TRBJ1-2
CDR3nt: TGTGCCAGCAGCTCCTCGGGACTATCCTACGAGCAGTACTTC; CDR3aa: CASSSSGLSYEQYF; abundance: .; d_gene: TRBD2; v_gene: TRBV7-9; len: 14; j_gene: TRBJ2-7
CDR3nt: TGCGCCAGCAGACCTTATCAGGGGGGCTCCTACAATGAGCAGTTCTTC; CDR3aa: CASRPYQGGSYNEQFF; abundance: .; d_gene: .; v_gene: TRBV4-1; len: 16; j_gene: TRBJ2-1
CDR3nt: TGCAGCGGGGATGCGGGTTGGGCATACGAGCAGTACTTC; CDR3aa: CSGDAGWAYEQYF; abundance: .; d_gene: .; v_gene: TRBV29-1; len: 13; j_gene: TRBJ2-7
CDR3nt: TGTGCCAGCAGCCTGGACGTGGGTGGCTACACCTTC; CDR3aa: CASSLDVGGYTF; abundance: .; d_gene: .; v_gene: TRBV5-4; len: 12; j_gene: TRBJ1-2
CDR3nt: TGTGCCAGCAGTTACGGACAGGTTTGGGAAGATACGCAGTATTTT; CDR3aa: CASSYGQVWEDTQYF; abundance: .; d_gene: TRBD1; v_gene: TRBV25-1; len: 15; j_gene: TRBJ2-3
CDR3nt: TGCAGCGTCGCCGAATCCGTGGGACTCGTGACAGCTAACTATGGCTACACCTTC; CDR3aa: CSVAESVGLVTANYGYTF; abundance: once; d_gene: .; v_gene: TRBV29-1; len: 18; j_gene: TRBJ1-2
CDR3nt: TGCGCCAGCAGCCAAGAGCTACCCATCAATGAGCAGTTCTTC; CDR3aa: CASSQELPINEQFF; abundance: .; d_gene: .; v_gene: TRBV4-1; len: 14; j_gene: TRBJ2-1
CDR3nt: TGTGCCAGCAGGGAAGACAGGGAATATGGCTACACCTTC; CDR3aa: CASREDREYGYTF; abundance: .; d_gene: TRBD1; v_gene: TRBV2; len: 13; j_gene: TRBJ1-2
CDR3nt: TGCAGTGCGGTAGGGGGGGTGGCTTTCTTT; CDR3aa: CSAVGGVAFF; abundance: .; d_gene: .; v_gene: TRBV20-1; len: 10; j_gene: TRBJ1-1
CDR3nt: TGTGCCAGCAGCTCACCCCGGGGGGGGGCGCTGATCACCGGGGAGCTGTTTTTT; CDR3aa: CASSSPRGGALITGELFF; abundance: .; d_gene: TRBD2; v_gene: TRBV7-2; len: 18; j_gene: TRBJ2-2
CDR3nt: TGTGCCAGCAGCTTACGGGATCCCAACCACGAGGGTGGAAACACCATATATTTT; CDR3aa: CASSLRDPNHEGGNTIYF; abundance: .; d_gene: .; v_gene: TRBV7-9; len: 18; j_gene: TRBJ1-3
CDR3nt: TGCGCCAGCAGCCCCGGGGCGGGCACAGATACGCAGTATTTT; CDR3aa: CASSPGAGTDTQYF; abundance: .; d_gene: .; v_gene: TRBV5-1; len: 14; j_gene: TRBJ2-3
CDR3nt: TGCAGCGTTCTCGGCAGGCTAGGACCCGCGGACGAGCAGTACTTC; CDR3aa: CSVLGRLGPADEQYF; abundance: .; d_gene: .; v_gene: TRBV29-1; len: 15; j_gene: TRBJ2-7
CDR3nt: TGCGCCAGCAGCTTGTATGACACAACTAATGAAAAACTGTTTTTT; CDR3aa: CASSLYDTTNEKLFF; abundance: once; d_gene: .; v_gene: TRBV5-1; len: 15; j_gene: TRBJ1-4
CDR3nt: TGTGCCAGCAGTTTATACCGGGACAGGGGGCCACGGGAGCAGTACTTC; CDR3aa: CASSLYRDRGPREQYF; abundance: once; d_gene: TRBD1; v_gene: TRBV28; len: 16; j_gene: TRBJ2-7
CDR3nt: TGTGCCAGCAGCTTAGTTCGGGTGACTGGAAACACCATATATTTT; CDR3aa: CASSLVRVTGNTIYF; abundance: .; d_gene: .; v_gene: TRBV11-2; len: 15; j_gene: TRBJ1-3
CDR3nt: TGTGCCAGTGCCAGGACAGGAGGGAGCGAGCAGTACTTC; CDR3aa: CASARTGGSEQYF; abundance: .; d_gene: .; v_gene: TRBV6-5; len: 13; j_gene: TRBJ2-7
CDR3nt: TGTGCCAGCAGCTTAGCGGTAGGGTACGAGCAGTACTTC; CDR3aa: CASSLAVGYEQYF; abundance: few; d_gene: .; v_gene: TRBV7-2; len: 13; j_gene: TRBJ2-7
CDR3nt: TGTGCCAGCAGCTCACAGATGGGAGAGCAGTACTTC; CDR3aa: CASSSQMGEQYF; abundance: .; d_gene: .; v_gene: TRBV7-9; len: 12; j_gene: TRBJ2-7
CDR3nt: TGCGCCAGCAGCCAGGAGGGGACACCCTACAATGAGCAGTTCTTC; CDR3aa: CASSQEGTPYNEQFF; abundance: .; d_gene: .; v_gene: TRBV5-1; len: 15; j_gene: TRBJ2-1
CDR3nt: TGTGCCAGCAGTTTGTTGGGACCACGCTCCTACGAGCAGTACTTC; CDR3aa: CASSLLGPRSYEQYF; abundance: .; d_gene: .; v_gene: TRBV27; len: 15; j_gene: TRBJ2-7
CDR3nt: TGTGCCAGCAGTGGATCGGGACCGGCAAGCGAGCAGTACTTC; CDR3aa: CASSGSGPASEQYF; abundance: .; d_gene: .; v_gene: TRBV2; len: 14; j_gene: TRBJ2-7
CDR3nt: TGTGCCAGCAGCAGCTTGGGGGCGCAAGGGGAGGGCTACACCTTC; CDR3aa: CASSSLGAQGEGYTF; abundance: .; d_gene: .; v_gene: TRBV5-6; len: 15; j_gene: TRBJ1-2
CDR3nt: TGCGCCAGCAGCTTGAAAGGGGGAAGTCAAGAGACCCAGTACTTC; CDR3aa: CASSLKGGSQETQYF; abundance: .; d_gene: .; v_gene: TRBV5-1; len: 15; j_gene: TRBJ2-5
CDR3nt: TGTGCCAGCAGCCCCGGTGCAGATACGCAGTATTTT; CDR3aa: CASSPGADTQYF; abundance: once; d_gene: .; v_gene: TRBV11-3; len: 12; j_gene: TRBJ2-3
CDR3nt: TGTGCCAGCTCGAAGACTATAGAAGCTTTCTTT; CDR3aa: CASSKTIEAFF; abundance: .; d_gene: .; v_gene: TRBV2; len: 11; j_gene: TRBJ1-1
CDR3nt: TGTGCCAGCAGCTCGCGCTCGGACAGGGCGATACACAATGAGCAGTTCTTC; CDR3aa: CASSSRSDRAIHNEQFF; abundance: .; d_gene: TRBD1; v_gene: TRBV7-9; len: 17; j_gene: TRBJ2-1
CDR3nt: TGTGCCAGCAGTCGACATCTGGTCGGCTATGGCTACACCTTC; CDR3aa: CASSRHLVGYGYTF; abundance: .; d_gene: .; v_gene: TRBV6-5; len: 14; j_gene: TRBJ1-2
CDR3nt: TGTGCCAGCAGCTTAACAACAGCGGGTGGCTCCTACAATGAGCAGTTCTTC; CDR3aa: CASSLTTAGGSYNEQFF; abundance: .; d_gene: .; v_gene: TRBV11-3; len: 17; j_gene: TRBJ2-1
CDR3nt: TGCGCCAGCAGCTCCGGGACAAACACTGAAGCTTTCTTT; CDR3aa: CASSSGTNTEAFF; abundance: once; d_gene: .; v_gene: TRBV5-1; len: 13; j_gene: TRBJ1-1
CDR3nt: TGTGCCTGGAGTACGGGGTGGGAGGATCAGCCCCAGCATTTT; CDR3aa: CAWSTGWEDQPQHF; abundance: .; d_gene: .; v_gene: TRBV30; len: 14; j_gene: TRBJ1-5
CDR3nt: TGTGCCTGGAGTGTACTACAGGGGGCCAACGTCCTGACTTTC; CDR3aa: CAWSVLQGANVLTF; abundance: .; d_gene: .; v_gene: TRBV30; len: 14; j_gene: TRBJ2-6
CDR3nt: TGTGCCATCCGTAATAGCGGTCTTAACAATGAGCAGTTCTTC; CDR3aa: CAIRNSGLNNEQFF; abundance: .; d_gene: .; v_gene: TRBV10-3; len: 14; j_gene: TRBJ2-1
CDR3nt: TGTGCCAGCAGGACCGGGAGCTACAATGAGCAGTTCTTC; CDR3aa: CASRTGSYNEQFF; abundance: .; d_gene: .; v_gene: TRBV27; len: 13; j_gene: TRBJ2-1
CDR3nt: TGTGCCGTAGGAGGGTACTCTGGAAACACCATATATTTT; CDR3aa: CAVGGYSGNTIYF; abundance: .; d_gene: .; v_gene: TRBV10-3; len: 13; j_gene: TRBJ1-3
CDR3nt: TGTGCCAGCACTTACTCCGGCAGGGGCGCCACTGAAGCTTTCTTT; CDR3aa: CASTYSGRGATEAFF; abundance: .; d_gene: .; v_gene: TRBV6-5; len: 15; j_gene: TRBJ1-1
CDR3nt: TGTGCCAGCAGTCTAAACAGGGGAAGTGAAAAACTGTTTTTT; CDR3aa: CASSLNRGSEKLFF; abundance: .; d_gene: TRBD1; v_gene: TRBV2; len: 14; j_gene: TRBJ1-4
CDR3nt: TGTGCCAGCAGCTTGAACCTAGCGGGAGCTGAGACCCAGTACTTC; CDR3aa: CASSLNLAGAETQYF; abundance: .; d_gene: TRBD2; v_gene: TRBV7-9; len: 15; j_gene: TRBJ2-5
CDR3nt: TGCGCCAGCAGCTCCGACAGCTACTATGGCTACACCTTC; CDR3aa: CASSSDSYYGYTF; abundance: .; d_gene: .; v_gene: TRBV5-1; len: 13; j_gene: TRBJ1-2
CDR3nt: TGTGCCAGGGTGACTCGAGCTGGTAATTACGAGCAGTACTTC; CDR3aa: CARVTRAGNYEQYF; abundance: .; d_gene: .; v_gene: TRBV7-9; len: 14; j_gene: TRBJ2-7
CDR3nt: TGCGCCAGCAGCTTGGGCACGGTTACAGTTAACAATGAGCAGTTCTTC; CDR3aa: CASSLGTVTVNNEQFF; abundance: .; d_gene: .; v_gene: TRBV5-1; len: 16; j_gene: TRBJ2-1
CDR3nt: TGTGCCAGCTTAGGGGGCGCCTACAATGAGCAGTTCTTC; CDR3aa: CASLGGAYNEQFF; abundance: .; d_gene: TRBD1; v_gene: TRBV7-9; len: 13; j_gene: TRBJ2-1
CDR3nt: TGTGCCAGCAGTTCTGCGTCCCTCTATGGCTACACCTTC; CDR3aa: CASSSASLYGYTF; abundance: .; d_gene: .; v_gene: TRBV28; len: 13; j_gene: TRBJ1-2